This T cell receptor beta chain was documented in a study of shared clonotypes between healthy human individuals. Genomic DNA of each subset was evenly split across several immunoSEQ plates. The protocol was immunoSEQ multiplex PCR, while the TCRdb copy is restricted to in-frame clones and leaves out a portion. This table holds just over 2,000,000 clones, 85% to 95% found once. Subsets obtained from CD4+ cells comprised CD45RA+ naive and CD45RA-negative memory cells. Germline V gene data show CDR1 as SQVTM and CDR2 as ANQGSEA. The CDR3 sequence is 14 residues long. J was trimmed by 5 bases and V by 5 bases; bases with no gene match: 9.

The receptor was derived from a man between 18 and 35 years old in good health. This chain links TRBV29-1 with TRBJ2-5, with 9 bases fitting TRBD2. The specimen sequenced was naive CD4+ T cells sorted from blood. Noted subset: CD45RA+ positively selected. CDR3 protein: CSVYAGGRGETQYF. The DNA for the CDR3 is TGCAGCGTTTACGCGGGGGGGCGAGGGGAGACCCAGTACTTC. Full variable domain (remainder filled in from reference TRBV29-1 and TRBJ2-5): SAVISQKPSRDICQRGTSLTIQCQVDSQVTMMFWYRQQPGQSLTLIATANQGSEATYESGFVIDKFPISRPNLTFSTLTVSNMSPEDSSIYLCSVYAGGRGETQYFGPGTRLLVL.